This entry describes one TCR beta chain. The antigen is undetermined. This specimen belongs to a study of blood T cells in healthy people across ages. Overall study results and limits: Age showed a roughly linear inverse relationship with TCR beta diversity per million T cells.

The CDR3 covers 15 residues. V was trimmed by 3 bases and J by 0 bases, leaving 11 bases between them. Sample-barcoded 5' priming and a J-beta primer mix drove a second PCR of roughly 6 to 12 cycles. The template-switch adaptor was a 5' adaptor with 12 random nucleotides. It tagged each cDNA molecule. MiXCR, run by TCRdb on the 5' RACE reads, gives a single entry per CDR3 protein. The table lists 950,000 to 1,200,000 distinct CDR3 sequences, 35% to 40% of them singletons. The sample comprised blood. The genes are TRBV12-3 or TRBV12-4 and TRBJ1-1; D might be TRBD1 (5 bases). The TCR originated in a man younger than 30 in good health. CDR3 sequence (DNA): TGTGCCAGCAGTTTCAACCCGGGGGTGAACACTGAAGCTTTCTTT. Encoded protein: CASSFNPGVNTEAFF.